The clone carrying this TCR beta chain turned up a few times. These data are taken from a study of CD8+ T cells in alopecia areata. The overall study: The duration of tofacitinib was 6 to 18 months, with 6 months off drug afterward. The investigators scored severity in treated patients by the percentage of affected scalp area.

Germline V CDR1 and CDR2: LNHDA, SQIVND (reference sequence). CDR3 length: 15 residues. Trimming removed 6 bases from V and 2 bases from J, with 11 bases in between. Investigators isolated RNA and reverse transcribed it into cDNA to act as the sequencing template. This table comes from immunoSEQ multiplex PCR, and its TCRdb copy is limited to in-frame clones, with some not included. The sample has 200,000 to 250,000 clones; approximately 47% are singletons. Treatment reported: oral pan-JAK inhibitor, 5-10 mg twice daily. This clonotype originated in a human donor with alopecia areata. V is TRBV19 and J is TRBJ2-6, with D uncertain. The input for sequencing was CD4+ T cells sorted from blood, taken around week 36, from a patient treated with tofacitinib. The CDR3 region is CASSPRLPGANVLTF. CDR3 in DNA: TGTGCCAGTAGCCCACGGCTCCCTGGGGCCAACGTCCTGACTTTC. The full variable domain, rest sourced from reference TRBV19 and TRBJ2-6, is DGGITQSPKYLFRKEGQNVTLSCEQNLNHDAMYWYRQDPGQGLRLIYYSQIVNDFQKGDIAEGYSVSREKKESFPLTVTSAQKNPTAFYLCASSPRLPGANVLTFGAGSRLTVL.